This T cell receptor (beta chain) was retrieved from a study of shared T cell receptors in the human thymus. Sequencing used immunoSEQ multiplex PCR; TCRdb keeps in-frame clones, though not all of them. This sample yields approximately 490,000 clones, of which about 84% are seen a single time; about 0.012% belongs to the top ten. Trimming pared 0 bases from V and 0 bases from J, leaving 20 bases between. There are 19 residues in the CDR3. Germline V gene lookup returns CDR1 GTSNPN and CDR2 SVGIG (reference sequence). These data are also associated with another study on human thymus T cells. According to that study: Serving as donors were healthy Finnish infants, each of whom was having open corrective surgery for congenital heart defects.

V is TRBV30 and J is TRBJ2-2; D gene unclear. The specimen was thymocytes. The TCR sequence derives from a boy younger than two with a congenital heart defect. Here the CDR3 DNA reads TGTGCCTGGAGTGTGAGAAATGGTGGCGGCGGAGCGAACACCGGGGAGCTGTTTTTT. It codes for CAWSVRNGGGGANTGELFF.